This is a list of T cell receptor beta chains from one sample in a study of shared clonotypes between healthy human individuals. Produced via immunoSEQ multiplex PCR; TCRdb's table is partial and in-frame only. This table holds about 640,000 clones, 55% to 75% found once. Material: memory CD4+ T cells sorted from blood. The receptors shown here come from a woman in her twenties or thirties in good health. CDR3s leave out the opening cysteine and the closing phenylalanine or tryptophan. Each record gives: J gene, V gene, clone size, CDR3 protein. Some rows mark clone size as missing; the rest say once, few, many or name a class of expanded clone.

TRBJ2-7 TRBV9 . ASSVEGTSGSAREQY
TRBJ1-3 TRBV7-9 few ASSSRDSSGNTIY
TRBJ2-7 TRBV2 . ATTTRASGTYEQY
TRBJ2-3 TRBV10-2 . ASSEADTQY
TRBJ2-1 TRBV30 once AWKGAGGLHPSSYNEQF
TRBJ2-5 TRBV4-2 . ASSQDMGRGTSAETQY
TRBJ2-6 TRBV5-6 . ASSTLSGANVLT
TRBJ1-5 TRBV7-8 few ATGTQGIQPQH
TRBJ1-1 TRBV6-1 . ASSEWALNTEAF
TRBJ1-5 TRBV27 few ASSLWGASNQPQH
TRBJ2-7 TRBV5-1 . ASSPGQGFDEQY
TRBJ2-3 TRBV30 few ACQNPTSGYTDTQY
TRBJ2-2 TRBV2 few ASRGQPNTGELF
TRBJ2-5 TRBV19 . ASSPEAGGETQY
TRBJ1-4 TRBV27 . ASSLTGRNEKLF
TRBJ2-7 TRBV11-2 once ASSSRMTSIDEQY
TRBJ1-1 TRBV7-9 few ASSPSSRMGTEAF
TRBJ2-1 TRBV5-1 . ASGTSSSYNEQF
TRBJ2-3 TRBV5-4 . ASSLGLAGGTDTQY
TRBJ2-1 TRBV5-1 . ASSLESGLDSNEQF
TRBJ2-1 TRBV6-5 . ASSPNGLVYNEQF
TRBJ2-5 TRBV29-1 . SVEASAGETQY
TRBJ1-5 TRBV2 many ASSEMGLQPQH
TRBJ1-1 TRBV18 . ASSPGTEHTEAF
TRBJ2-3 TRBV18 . ASSPQASSTDTQY
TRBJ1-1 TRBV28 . ASRGGTEAF
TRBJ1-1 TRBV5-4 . ASSLDQGSEAF
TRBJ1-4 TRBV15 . ATSREPVANEKLF
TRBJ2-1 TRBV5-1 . ASSLSTSEYNEQF
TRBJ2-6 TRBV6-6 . ASLSMSGANVLT
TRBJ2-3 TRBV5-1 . ASSLFMTDTQY
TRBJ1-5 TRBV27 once ASSLVGEFQPQH
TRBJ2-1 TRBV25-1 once ASSDSLINEQF
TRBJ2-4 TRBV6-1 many ASSERSGRGIAKNIQY
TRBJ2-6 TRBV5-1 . ASSLDEDSGANVLT
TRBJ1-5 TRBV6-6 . ATRGDSNQPQH
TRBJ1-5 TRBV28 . ASRATGGSQPQH